The T cell receptor (beta chain) described here comes from a study of tumor-infiltrating lymphocytes in localized non-small cell lung cancer. At the level of the study: The cohort mixed smokers and never-smokers, several histologies, and some post-neoadjuvant-chemotherapy samples. Resected tumor was paired with non-adjacent uninvolved lung from the same patient. Whole-study findings and limits: Compared with uninvolved lung, tumors showed higher T cell infiltration by TCRbeta sequencing.

The trim removed 0 bases at V and 8 bases at J, leaving 9 bases unmatched. Germline CDR1 is WNHNN and CDR2 is SYGVQD (reference sequence). The CDR3 contains 16 residues. Data came from immunoSEQ multiplex PCR; TCRdb stores just in-frame clones and leaves some out. The sample holds about 15,000 clones; 70% to 80% are singletons and the top ten take around 9.8%. Concerning this clone itself: The antigen remains unidentified.

The chain has TRBV10-1 and TRBJ2-3; 9 bases agree with TRBD2. This clonotype was sampled from a human donor with non-small cell lung cancer. Sequencing was performed on lung tumor tissue. CDR3 coding DNA: TGCGCCAGCAGTGAGTCGGCGGGAGGGCCGGTTTTTACGCAGTATTTT. Its translation: CASSESAGGPVFTQYF.